This is a list of T cell receptor beta chains from one sample in a study of CXCR3 chemokines and chemotherapy response in bladder cancer. In TCRdb, the PCR reads were re-called with MiXCR into one record per CDR3 protein. The sample lists 1,200 to 1,500 distinct CDR3 sequences; about 6% were seen once. The biological material was taken from a patient whose treatment included neoadjuvant chemotherapy. These receptors originate from a human donor with bladder cancer that responded to neoadjuvant chemotherapy. The CDR3 runs from the conserved cysteine through the conserved F or W. Each record gives: clone size, V gene, D gene, J gene, CDR3 protein, CDR3 DNA. A D gene is named only where the DNA matches it firmly. Part of the rows lack a size; the others show once, few, many or a class for expanded clones.

abundance: many; v_gene: TRBV5-4; d_gene: TRBD1; j_gene: TRBJ1-2; CDR3aa: CASSLASGTDYGYTF; CDR3nt: TGTGCCAGCAGCTTGGCCTCCGGGACAGATTATGGCTACACCTTC
abundance: medium-sized; v_gene: TRBV7-9; d_gene: .; j_gene: TRBJ1-2; CDR3aa: CASSLAGGNYGYTF; CDR3nt: TGTGCCAGCAGCTTAGCAGGCGGAAACTATGGCTACACCTTC
abundance: large; v_gene: TRBV6-1; d_gene: .; j_gene: TRBJ2-1; CDR3aa: CASSERRSPPYNEQFF; CDR3nt: TGTGCCAGCAGTGAACGTCGAAGCCCCCCCTACAATGAGCAGTTCTTC
abundance: few; v_gene: TRBV11-2; d_gene: .; j_gene: TRBJ2-6; CDR3aa: CASSFRVSSGANVLTF; CDR3nt: TGTGCCAGCAGCTTCCGTGTGAGCTCTGGGGCCAACGTCCTGACTTTC
abundance: medium-sized; v_gene: TRBV19; d_gene: TRBD1; j_gene: TRBJ2-6; CDR3aa: CASRKGQGALFGANVLTF; CDR3nt: TGTGCCAGTAGGAAGGGACAGGGGGCACTCTTTGGGGCCAACGTCCTGACTTTC
abundance: few; v_gene: TRBV24-1; d_gene: .; j_gene: TRBJ2-1; CDR3aa: CATSGTDDSTSYNEQFF; CDR3nt: TGTGCCACCAGTGGTACCGACGACAGCACCTCCTACAATGAGCAGTTCTTC
abundance: many; v_gene: TRBV20-1; d_gene: .; j_gene: TRBJ2-2; CDR3aa: CSASEWDTGELFF; CDR3nt: TGCAGTGCTAGTGAGTGGGACACCGGGGAGCTGTTTTTT
abundance: medium-sized; v_gene: TRBV19; d_gene: TRBD1; j_gene: TRBJ1-2; CDR3aa: CATRPGDRLYYGYTF; CDR3nt: TGTGCCACCAGACCCGGGGACAGACTTTACTATGGCTACACCTTC
abundance: medium-sized; v_gene: TRBV6-5; d_gene: TRBD1; j_gene: TRBJ2-6; CDR3aa: CASSYAGGAGANVLTF; CDR3nt: TGTGCCAGCAGTTACGCAGGGGGCGCTGGGGCCAACGTCCTGACTTTC
abundance: many; v_gene: TRBV20-1; d_gene: .; j_gene: TRBJ2-1; CDR3aa: CSARVTADSYNEQFF; CDR3nt: TGCAGTGCTAGAGTGACAGCGGACTCCTACAATGAGCAGTTCTTC
abundance: medium-sized; v_gene: TRBV30; d_gene: .; j_gene: TRBJ2-5; CDR3aa: CAWTPGDQVIQETQYF; CDR3nt: TGTGCCTGGACGCCAGGGGACCAGGTGATCCAAGAGACCCAGTACTTC
abundance: many; v_gene: TRBV5-4; d_gene: .; j_gene: TRBJ2-1; CDR3aa: CASSLQAGFYNEQFF; CDR3nt: TGTGCCAGCAGCTTGCAGGCAGGGTTCTACAATGAGCAGTTCTTC
abundance: .; v_gene: TRBV28; d_gene: .; j_gene: TRBJ2-2; CDR3aa: CASIQGNTGELFF; CDR3nt: TGTGCCAGCATTCAGGGTAACACCGGGGAGCTGTTTTTT
abundance: medium-sized; v_gene: TRBV7-2; d_gene: .; j_gene: TRBJ2-1; CDR3aa: CASSPSGTAYWDEQFF; CDR3nt: TGTGCCAGCAGCCCCTCCGGGACCGCGTATTGGGATGAGCAGTTCTTC
abundance: large; v_gene: TRBV19; d_gene: TRBD1; j_gene: TRBJ1-1; CDR3aa: CASSIQTGRRAFF; CDR3nt: TGTGCCAGTAGTATTCAGACAGGGCGAAGAGCTTTCTTT
abundance: many; v_gene: TRBV12-3/TRBV12-4; d_gene: TRBD1; j_gene: TRBJ2-7; CDR3aa: CASSQDRVSYEQYF; CDR3nt: TGTGCCAGCAGCCAGGACAGGGTGTCCTACGAGCAGTACTTC
abundance: .; v_gene: TRBV20-1; d_gene: TRBD2; j_gene: TRBJ2-2; CDR3aa: CSAKTGTTAGELFF; CDR3nt: TGCAGTGCGAAGACCGGGACTACGGCCGGGGAGCTGTTTTTT
abundance: many; v_gene: TRBV6-1; d_gene: TRBD2; j_gene: TRBJ2-3; CDR3aa: CASSPRRGSGGPDTQYF; CDR3nt: TGTGCCAGCAGCCCACGGAGGGGTAGCGGGGGTCCAGATACGCAGTATTTT
abundance: large; v_gene: TRBV6-1; d_gene: .; j_gene: TRBJ1-1; CDR3aa: CASSEGWGTEAFF; CDR3nt: TGTGCCAGCAGTGAAGGATGGGGAACTGAAGCTTTCTTT
abundance: many; v_gene: TRBV11-2; d_gene: TRBD1; j_gene: TRBJ2-5; CDR3aa: CASSQRQGQETQYF; CDR3nt: TGTGCCAGCAGTCAAAGACAGGGACAAGAGACCCAGTACTTC
abundance: .; v_gene: TRBV11-3; d_gene: .; j_gene: TRBJ1-1; CDR3aa: CASSPRGWSEAFF; CDR3nt: TGTGCCAGCAGCCCCAGGGGTTGGTCTGAAGCTTTCTTT
abundance: medium-sized; v_gene: TRBV28; d_gene: .; j_gene: TRBJ2-3; CDR3aa: CASSLFHRSTDTQYF; CDR3nt: TGTGCCAGCAGTTTATTTCACAGGAGCACAGATACGCAGTATTTT
abundance: medium-sized; v_gene: TRBV29-1; d_gene: .; j_gene: TRBJ2-1; CDR3aa: CRTKSGANEQFF; CDR3nt: TGCAGGACCAAGTCTGGGGCCAATGAGCAGTTCTTC
abundance: large; v_gene: TRBV6-2/TRBV6-3; d_gene: .; j_gene: TRBJ1-1; CDR3aa: CASRNPGLEAFF; CDR3nt: TGTGCCAGCAGAAATCCGGGATTGGAAGCTTTCTTT
abundance: many; v_gene: TRBV6-6; d_gene: .; j_gene: TRBJ2-1; CDR3aa: CASSQVLVGTLYNEQFF; CDR3nt: TGTGCCAGCAGTCAGGTCTTAGTCGGGACCCTTTACAATGAGCAGTTCTTC
abundance: .; v_gene: TRBV12-3/TRBV12-4; d_gene: .; j_gene: TRBJ1-1; CDR3aa: CASSLAGAYEALF; CDR3nt: TGTGCCAGCAGTCTCGCTGGGGCCTATGAAGCTCTCTTT
abundance: medium-sized; v_gene: TRBV6-1; d_gene: .; j_gene: TRBJ1-1; CDR3aa: CASKEGGHAFF; CDR3nt: TGTGCCAGCAAAGAGGGAGGGCACGCTTTCTTT
abundance: .; v_gene: TRBV25-1; d_gene: .; j_gene: TRBJ1-1; CDR3aa: CASRGLLNTEAFF; CDR3nt: TGTGCCAGCAGAGGACTTTTGAACACTGAAGCTTTCTTT
abundance: medium-sized; v_gene: TRBV12-3/TRBV12-4; d_gene: TRBD1; j_gene: TRBJ1-1; CDR3aa: CASSSDRTGWGTEAFF; CDR3nt: TGTGCCAGCAGCTCGGACAGGACTGGATGGGGCACTGAAGCTTTCTTT
abundance: medium-sized; v_gene: TRBV12-3/TRBV12-4; d_gene: .; j_gene: TRBJ1-2; CDR3aa: CASSLTANYGYTF; CDR3nt: TGTGCCAGCAGTCTGACGGCGAACTATGGCTACACCTTC
abundance: medium-sized; v_gene: TRBV6-1; d_gene: .; j_gene: TRBJ2-4; CDR3aa: CASSEWGEQAKNIQYF; CDR3nt: TGTGCCAGCAGTGAATGGGGGGAGCAAGCCAAAAACATTCAGTACTTC
abundance: medium-sized; v_gene: TRBV19; d_gene: TRBD1; j_gene: TRBJ2-3; CDR3aa: CASSIPGQGSDTQYF; CDR3nt: TGTGCCAGTAGTATTCCGGGACAGGGTAGTGATACGCAGTATTTT
abundance: large; v_gene: TRBV19; d_gene: .; j_gene: TRBJ1-1; CDR3aa: CASSIRPENTEAFF; CDR3nt: TGTGCCAGTAGTATAAGGCCAGAGAACACTGAAGCTTTCTTT
abundance: large; v_gene: TRBV19; d_gene: .; j_gene: TRBJ1-2; CDR3aa: CASSLVGGNYGYTF; CDR3nt: TGTGCCAGTAGTCTCGTAGGAGGCAACTATGGCTACACCTTC
abundance: medium-sized; v_gene: TRBV6-6; d_gene: TRBD2; j_gene: TRBJ2-3; CDR3aa: CASSYPLERGGRDRKIESTDTQYF; CDR3nt: TGTGCCAGCAGTTACCCCCTGGAGCGGGGGGGCCGAGATAGAAAGATAGAAAGCACAGATACGCAGTATTTT
abundance: .; v_gene: TRBV20-1; d_gene: .; j_gene: TRBJ1-4; CDR3aa: CSARVDGLGLFNEKLFF; CDR3nt: TGCAGTGCTAGAGTTGATGGACTCGGGCTCTTTAATGAAAAACTGTTTTTT
abundance: many; v_gene: TRBV18; d_gene: .; j_gene: TRBJ1-5; CDR3aa: CASSPDYSNQPQHF; CDR3nt: TGTGCCAGCTCACCAGATTATAGCAATCAGCCCCAGCATTTT
abundance: large; v_gene: TRBV6-2/TRBV6-3; d_gene: TRBD1; j_gene: TRBJ1-1; CDR3aa: CASRTTGGTEAFF; CDR3nt: TGTGCCAGCAGAACGACAGGGGGCACTGAAGCTTTCTTT
abundance: .; v_gene: TRBV30; d_gene: .; j_gene: TRBJ2-7; CDR3aa: CAWSVLYEQYF; CDR3nt: TGTGCCTGGAGTGTACTCTACGAGCAGTACTTC
abundance: medium-sized; v_gene: TRBV12-3/TRBV12-4; d_gene: .; j_gene: TRBJ2-1; CDR3aa: CASSSWGGERNNEQFF; CDR3nt: TGTGCCAGCAGCTCATGGGGGGGCGAACGAAACAATGAGCAGTTCTTC
abundance: many; v_gene: TRBV19; d_gene: TRBD1; j_gene: TRBJ2-3; CDR3aa: CASSIGSTGARQDTQYF; CDR3nt: TGTGCCAGTAGTATTGGGAGTACAGGGGCCCGCCAGGATACGCAGTATTTT
abundance: few; v_gene: TRBV7-9; d_gene: TRBD1; j_gene: TRBJ2-6; CDR3aa: CASSPKPGTGVTGANVLTF; CDR3nt: TGTGCCAGCAGCCCCAAACCCGGGACAGGGGTAACTGGGGCCAACGTCCTGACTTTC
abundance: .; v_gene: TRBV2; d_gene: .; j_gene: TRBJ2-2; CDR3aa: CASRGAAGFAGELFF; CDR3nt: TGTGCCAGCAGAGGAGCCGCAGGGTTCGCCGGGGAGCTGTTTTTT
abundance: many; v_gene: TRBV29-1; d_gene: TRBD1; j_gene: TRBJ2-5; CDR3aa: CSGSGTVQETQYF; CDR3nt: TGCAGCGGATCCGGGACAGTCCAAGAGACCCAGTACTTC
abundance: .; v_gene: TRBV20-1; d_gene: .; j_gene: TRBJ2-1; CDR3aa: CSARAVADSYNEQFF; CDR3nt: TGCAGTGCTAGAGCGGTAGCGGACTCCTACAATGAGCAGTTCTTC
abundance: many; v_gene: TRBV19; d_gene: TRBD1; j_gene: TRBJ2-7; CDR3aa: CATQRDRGSEQYF; CDR3nt: TGTGCCACGCAGCGGGACAGGGGGTCCGAGCAGTACTTC
abundance: medium-sized; v_gene: TRBV10-3; d_gene: .; j_gene: TRBJ1-3; CDR3aa: CAIMIDSSGNTIYF; CDR3nt: TGTGCCATCATGATCGACAGCTCTGGAAACACCATATATTTT
abundance: many; v_gene: TRBV12-3/TRBV12-4; d_gene: .; j_gene: TRBJ2-7; CDR3aa: CASSWGQTYEQYF; CDR3nt: TGTGCCAGCAGTTGGGGACAAACCTACGAGCAGTACTTC
abundance: medium-sized; v_gene: TRBV19; d_gene: .; j_gene: TRBJ2-6; CDR3aa: CASSLLTSGRPSGANVLTF; CDR3nt: TGTGCCAGTAGTCTTCTCACTTCGGGACGTCCCTCTGGGGCCAACGTCCTGACTTTC
abundance: medium-sized; v_gene: TRBV7-2; d_gene: TRBD1; j_gene: TRBJ1-5; CDR3aa: CASSSGQGRNQPQHF; CDR3nt: TGTGCCAGCAGTTCTGGACAGGGACGCAATCAGCCCCAGCATTTT
abundance: many; v_gene: TRBV28; d_gene: TRBD1; j_gene: TRBJ1-4; CDR3aa: CASSLIPGTVNEKLFF; CDR3nt: TGTGCCAGCAGCCTTATCCCCGGGACAGTTAATGAAAAACTGTTTTTT
abundance: large; v_gene: TRBV15; d_gene: .; j_gene: TRBJ2-7; CDR3aa: CATSREAGPYEQYF; CDR3nt: TGTGCCACCAGCAGAGAGGCAGGGCCCTACGAGCAGTACTTC
abundance: large; v_gene: TRBV19; d_gene: .; j_gene: TRBJ1-2; CDR3aa: CASSMIRNYGYTF; CDR3nt: TGTGCCAGTAGTATGATCAGAAACTATGGCTACACCTTC
abundance: .; v_gene: TRBV28; d_gene: TRBD1; j_gene: TRBJ2-4; CDR3aa: CASSPQGQEKNIQYF; CDR3nt: TGTGCCAGCAGTCCCCAGGGACAGGAAAAAAACATTCAGTACTTC
abundance: many; v_gene: TRBV27; d_gene: TRBD2; j_gene: TRBJ2-1; CDR3aa: CASNQRGGVLEQFF; CDR3nt: TGTGCCAGCAATCAAAGGGGAGGGGTCCTTGAGCAGTTCTTC
abundance: many; v_gene: TRBV5-4; d_gene: TRBD1; j_gene: TRBJ2-6; CDR3aa: CASSIGQGSSGANVLTF; CDR3nt: TGTGCCAGCAGCATAGGACAGGGCAGCTCTGGGGCCAACGTCCTGACTTTC